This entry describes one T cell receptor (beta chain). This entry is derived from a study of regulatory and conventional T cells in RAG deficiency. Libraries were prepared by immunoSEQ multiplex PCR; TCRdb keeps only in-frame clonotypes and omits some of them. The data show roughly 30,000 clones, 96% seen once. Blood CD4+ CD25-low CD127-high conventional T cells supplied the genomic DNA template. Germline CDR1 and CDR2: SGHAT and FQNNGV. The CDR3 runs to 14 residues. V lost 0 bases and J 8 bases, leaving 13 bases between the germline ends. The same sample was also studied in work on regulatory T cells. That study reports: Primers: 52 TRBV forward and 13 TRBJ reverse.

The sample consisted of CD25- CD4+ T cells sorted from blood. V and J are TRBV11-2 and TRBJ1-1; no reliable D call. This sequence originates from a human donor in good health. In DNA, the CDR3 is TGTGCCAGCAGCTTAGACCCAAACCTCCGGGAAGCTTTCTTT. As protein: CASSLDPNLREAFF.